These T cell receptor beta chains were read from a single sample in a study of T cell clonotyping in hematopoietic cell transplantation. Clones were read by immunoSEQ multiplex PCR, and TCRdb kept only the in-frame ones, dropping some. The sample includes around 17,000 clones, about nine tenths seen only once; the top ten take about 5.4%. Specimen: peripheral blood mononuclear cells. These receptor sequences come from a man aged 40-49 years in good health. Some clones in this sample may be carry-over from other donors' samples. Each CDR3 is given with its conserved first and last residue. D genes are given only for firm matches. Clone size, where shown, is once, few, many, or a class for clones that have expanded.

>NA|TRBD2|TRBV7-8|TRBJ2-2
TGTGCCAGCAGCTTCTTTAGCGGGAGAACCGGGGAGCTGTTTTTT
CASSFFSGRTGELFF
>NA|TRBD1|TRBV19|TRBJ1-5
TGTGCCAGTAGTATCTGGACAGGGGGTAGAAATCAGCCCCAGCATTTT
CASSIWTGGRNQPQHF
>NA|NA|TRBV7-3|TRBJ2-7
TGTGCCAGCAGCTTAGGCCAGGAGCAGTACTTC
CASSLGQEQYF
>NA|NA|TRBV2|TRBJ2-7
TGTGCCAGCAGTCGGGATGACCCGAGCTCCTACGAGCAGTACTTC
CASSRDDPSSYEQYF
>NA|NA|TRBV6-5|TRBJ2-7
TGTGCCAGCAGAGCCCCGGGGGTCGAGCAGTACTTC
CASRAPGVEQYF
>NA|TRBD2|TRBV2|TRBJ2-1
TGTGCCAGCAGTGAAGGGACTAGCGGGAGTCGGCATGAGCAGTTCTTC
CASSEGTSGSRHEQFF
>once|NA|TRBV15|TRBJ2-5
TGTGCCACCAGCACCATTTCGGGGAATGCAGAGACCCAGTACTTC
CATSTISGNAETQYF
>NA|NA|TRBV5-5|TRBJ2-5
TGTGCCAGCAGCTGGACACGGGAGACCCAGTACTTC
CASSWTRETQYF
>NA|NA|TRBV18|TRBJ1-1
TGTGCCAGCGGTCCACAGGGTGGGAACACTGAAGCTTTCTTT
CASGPQGGNTEAFF
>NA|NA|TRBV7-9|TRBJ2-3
TGTGCCAGCAGCTTAGATAACACAGATACGCAGTATTTT
CASSLDNTDTQYF
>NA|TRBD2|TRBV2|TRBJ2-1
TGTGCCAGCAGTGAAGGCGCGGGGGGGCCCTATGAGCAGTTCTTC
CASSEGAGGPYEQFF
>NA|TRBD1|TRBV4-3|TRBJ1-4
TGCGCCAGCAGCCCGGACAGGACGAATGAAAAACTGTTTTTT
CASSPDRTNEKLFF
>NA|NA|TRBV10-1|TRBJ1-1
TGCGCCAGCAGTGAAAGTTCAATTGGGTCCACTGAAGCTTTCTTT
CASSESSIGSTEAFF
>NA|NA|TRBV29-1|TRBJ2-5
TGCAGCGCTGAAGGACCGTACTTC
CSAEGPYF
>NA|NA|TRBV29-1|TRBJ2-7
TGCAGCGTTGCCAAAGGGACGGGAGCCTCCGAGCAGTACTTC
CSVAKGTGASEQYF
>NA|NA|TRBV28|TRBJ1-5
TGTGCCAGCAGTTGGCAGGTCGTTAGCAATCAGCCCCAGCATTTT
CASSWQVVSNQPQHF
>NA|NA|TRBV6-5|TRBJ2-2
TGTGCCAGCACTCTTGGACAAATTAACACCGGGGAGCTGTTTTTT
CASTLGQINTGELFF
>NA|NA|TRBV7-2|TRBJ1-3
TGTGCCAGCAGCTTATCAGGGGACACCATATATTTT
CASSLSGDTIYF
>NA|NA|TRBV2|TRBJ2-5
TGTGCCAGCAGCGGACAGTTTAAGGAGACCCAGTACTTC
CASSGQFKETQYF
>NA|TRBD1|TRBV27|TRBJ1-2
TGTGCCAGCAGAGGACAGGGGAGTTCCAATGGCTACACCTTC
CASRGQGSSNGYTF
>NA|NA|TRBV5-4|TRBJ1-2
TGTGCCAGCAGCTTTGGGTCAGATGGCTACACCTTC
CASSFGSDGYTF
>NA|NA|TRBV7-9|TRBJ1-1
TGTGCCAGCAGCCTCGGGACGGAGGCTTTCTTT
CASSLGTEAFF
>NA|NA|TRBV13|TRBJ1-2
TGTGCCAGCAGCTTCCGGGGGGATGGCTACACCTTC
CASSFRGDGYTF
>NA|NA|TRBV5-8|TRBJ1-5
TGTGCCAGCAGCCTCTCGGGGTACAGACCTAATCAGCCCCAGCATTTT
CASSLSGYRPNQPQHF
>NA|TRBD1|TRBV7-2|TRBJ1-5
TGTGCCAGCAGCCAAGCGCCATACAGGGGAAAGGGTCAGCCCCAGCATTTT
CASSQAPYRGKGQPQHF
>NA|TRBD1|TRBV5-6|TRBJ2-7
TGTGCCAGCAGACCGACAGGGGAAGGTGAGCAGTACTTC
CASRPTGEGEQYF
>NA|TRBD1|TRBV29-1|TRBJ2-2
TGCAGCGTTGTTAGCCCACAGGGACAGCCGAACACCGGGGAGCTGTTTTTT
CSVVSPQGQPNTGELFF
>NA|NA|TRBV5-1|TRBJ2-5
TGCGCCAGCAGCTTCTCACTGGGCGGAGAGACCCAGTACTTC
CASSFSLGGETQYF
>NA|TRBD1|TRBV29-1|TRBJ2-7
TGCAGCGTCCCCGCCGGGACAGGGGTCGAGCAGTACTTC
CSVPAGTGVEQYF
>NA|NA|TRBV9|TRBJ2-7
TGTGCCAGCAGCGTAGACTTGGGGGCACAGTACTACGAGCAGTACTTC
CASSVDLGAQYYEQYF
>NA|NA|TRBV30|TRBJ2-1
TGTGCCTGGAGCTTTGGAATGGGACCCGCACCACTCTTC
CAWSFGMGPAPLF
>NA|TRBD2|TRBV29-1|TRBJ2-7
TGCGCGAGGCGGGCACTAGCGGGAGCCTACGAGCAGTACTTC
CARRALAGAYEQYF
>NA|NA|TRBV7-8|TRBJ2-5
TGTGCCAGCAGCTTAGGGTGGGGCCGAGAGACCCAGTACTTC
CASSLGWGRETQYF
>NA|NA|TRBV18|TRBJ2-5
TGTGCCAGCTCACCTCTGGCAGGAACAGAGACCCAGTACTTC
CASSPLAGTETQYF
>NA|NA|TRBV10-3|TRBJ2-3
TGTGCCATCAGTGCGGCTAGCACAGATACGCAGTATTTT
CAISAASTDTQYF
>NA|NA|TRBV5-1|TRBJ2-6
TGCGCCAGCAGCCCGGTTCTCTCTGGGGCCAACGTCCTGACTTTC
CASSPVLSGANVLTF
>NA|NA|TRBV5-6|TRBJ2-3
TGTGCCAGCAGCTTGGTTGCGGGGCTCTCTGATACGCAGTATTTT
CASSLVAGLSDTQYF
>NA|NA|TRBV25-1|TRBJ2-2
TGTGCCAGCAGTGAAGACACTGCGAACACCGGGGAGCTGTTTTTT
CASSEDTANTGELFF
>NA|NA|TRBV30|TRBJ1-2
TGTGCCCGGGACCGCCGGGGGTTGAGCTACACCTTC
CARDRRGLSYTF
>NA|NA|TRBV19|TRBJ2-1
TGTGCCAGTAGTATGGACGACAATGAGCAGTTCTTC
CASSMDDNEQFF
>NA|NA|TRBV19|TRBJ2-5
TGTGCCAGTAGTATGTGGGATGAAGAGACCCAGTACTTC
CASSMWDEETQYF
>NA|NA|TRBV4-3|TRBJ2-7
TGCGCCAGCAGCCCTCCGGGACGGTCCTACGAGCAGTACTTC
CASSPPGRSYEQYF
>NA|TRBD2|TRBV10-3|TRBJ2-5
TGTGCCATCAGTGAGTCTGGAAACCAGGGACTAGAGGCCCAGTACTTC
CAISESGNQGLEAQYF
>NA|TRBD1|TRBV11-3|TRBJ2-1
TGTGCCAGCAGCTTAGTATCTTCGCAGGGGGCTGGGGAGCAGTTCTTC
CASSLVSSQGAGEQFF